The rows below give T cell receptor beta chains drawn from one sample of a study of blood T cell repertoires in COVID-19. Assay: immunoSEQ multiplex PCR; the TCRdb copy retains only in-frame clones and omits some. The table lists about 19,000 clones, roughly 86% of them singletons. Sequenced material: peripheral blood. These receptors were taken from a human donor in a cohort sampled during active COVID-19. CDR3s include the opening cysteine and the closing phenylalanine or tryptophan.

J gene	V gene	CDR3 protein
TRBJ1-1	TRBV4-1	CASSQPTANTEAFF
TRBJ1-5	TRBV4-2	CASSQERGGNQPQHF
TRBJ2-2	TRBV6-4	CASSDSGVMGTGELFF
TRBJ2-7	TRBV4-1	CASSQGTGISYEQYF
TRBJ2-3	TRBV7-9	CASSPKAGAGTDTQYF
TRBJ1-4	TRBV27	CASSFGGRMDEKLFF
TRBJ1-3	TRBV2	CASSAGTSGNTIYF
TRBJ1-3	TRBV4-2	CASSPMQDDNTIYF
TRBJ1-2	TRBV19	CASSTGTGYGYTF
TRBJ1-4	TRBV18	CASSRTLGTGSEKLFF
TRBJ2-1	TRBV19	CASSIWSGGAYEQFF
TRBJ1-4	TRBV5-6	CASSLLKGATNEKLFF
TRBJ2-1	TRBV30	CAWSALGQPYNEQFF
TRBJ2-3	TRBV14	CASSQVIDTQYF
TRBJ1-2	TRBV3-1/TRBV3-2	CASSQVVWKTGINYGYTF
TRBJ2-3	TRBV20-1	CSARNSDTQYF
TRBJ1-6	TRBV27	CASRLTRDSPLHF
TRBJ2-1	TRBV7-6	CASSFGLADYNEQFF
TRBJ1-1	TRBV6-4	CASSETRDRQAFF
TRBJ2-3	TRBV6-4	CASSDSSGGDTDTQYF
TRBJ1-2	TRBV5-1	CASSLTGSTNYGYTF
TRBJ2-5	TRBV5-1	CASSPGQGTETQYF
TRBJ2-6	TRBV19	CASSIIASGANVLTF
TRBJ1-3	TRBV5-5	CASSLITGTGFSGNTIYF
TRBJ1-4	TRBV4-1	CASTQEGGWFRFEKLFF
TRBJ2-3	TRBV19	CASSPRLIEPDTQYF
TRBJ2-7	TRBV7-3	CASSRGTGGLYF
TRBJ2-1	TRBV3-1/TRBV3-2	CASRRRGLAGGPSYNEQFF
TRBJ2-1	TRBV30	CAWKTTGVGSILGNEQFF
TRBJ1-1	TRBV5-1	CASSLKGQLAFF
TRBJ1-5	TRBV6-6	CASSDGNQPQHF
TRBJ1-2	TRBV10-3	CAINQGNYGYTF
TRBJ2-7	TRBV5-1	CASSAGTVAYEQYF
TRBJ1-5	TRBV6-6	CASSTGSRQPQHF
TRBJ2-7	TRBV12-3/TRBV12-4	CASKAGGPLEQYF
TRBJ2-3	TRBV6-4	CASSDRRTGDTDTQYF
TRBJ1-5	TRBV10-2	CASSETSDQPQHF